This section outlines one T cell receptor (beta chain) sequence together with its context. The antigen remains undetermined. In germline, CDR1 is LNHDA, CDR2 SQIVND (reference sequence). V lost 5 bases and J 9 bases, leaving 22 bases between the germline ends. This CDR3 comprises 15 residues. The method was immunoSEQ multiplex PCR; TCRdb's version includes in-frame clones alone and lacks a portion of them. The data contain roughly 79,000 clones, 70% to 80% of them singletons. The data are from a study of T cell responses to AZD1222 COVID-19 vaccine. Study conclusions and caveats: Reportedly, close to half of spike-specific TCRs are directed against unmutated variant regions. After two AZD1222 doses, spike-specific TCR breadth and depth rose versus day 0. The sample set comprised mostly white British donors with more females, and clonal diversity was possibly underestimated.

The V and J genes are TRBV19 and TRBJ2-5, with TRBD1 as a possible D gene (5 bases). The sample in question was peripheral blood, obtained on day 0 of AZD1222 vaccination. This clonotype was sampled from an adult in good health. The CDR3 DNA sequence: TGTGCCAGTAGTCCCAGGTGGGCAGGGTCCTTGGCCCAGTACTTC. Translating gives CASSPRWAGSLAQYF.